The present T cell receptor beta chain was sequenced within a study of T-cell memory formation after mild COVID-19. Each CDR3 protein gets one entry after TCRdb re-called the 5' RACE reads with MiXCR. The sample carries 400,000 to 500,000 distinct CDR3 sequences, over 15% recorded once. This clonotype was seen just once. There are 15 residues in the CDR3. J gave up 6 bases and V 5 bases, and 11 bases lay outside the gene matches. In germline, CDR1 is MNHEY, CDR2 SMNVEV (reference sequence). The clonotype was recovered from an adult woman who had mild COVID-19 (a few samples of this study predate the infection). Cell type and time point are not known. The specimen sequenced was PBMCs or a T cell subset sorted from them (not recorded which). The chain combines TRBV27 with TRBJ2-7; TRBD1 matches at 9 bases. CDR3 nucleotide sequence: TGTGCCAGCAGTCTCACAGGGGGCGCGGGGACCGAGCAGTACTTC. Its translation: CASSLTGGAGTEQYF.